This entry features one TCR beta chain sequence. No antigen is known for it. The sample is drawn from a study of beta chain features in type 1 diabetes. Whole-study results and caveats: Moderate but significant shortening of TCRB CDR3s was recorded in all four CD4+ subsets from Type 1 diabetes patients.

The whole isolated RNA underwent reverse transcription, so sequencing captured expressed TCRB transcripts. The assay was immunoSEQ multiplex PCR, and TCRdb's table has in-frame clones only and misses some. Among about 160,000 clones listed, 8.5% to 10% were seen once. V was cut by 5 bases and J by 7 bases, with 14 bases left in between. Per germline, CDR1 SGHTA and CDR2 FQGTGA. The CDR3 has 13 amino acids. CD4+ naive, central memory, regulatory and stem cell-like memory cells were sorted via CD45RO/CCR7/CD25/CD127/CD95/CD27. This receptor was taken from a woman in her twenties or thirties with type 1 diabetes. The source material was central memory CD4+ T cells from blood. This chain links TRBV7-3 with TRBJ2-5, with D possibly matching TRBD2 (6 bases). CDR3 DNA: TGTGCCAGCAGCGGCGGGGTCCACGGGACCCAGTACTTC. As protein: CASSGGVHGTQYF.